This TCR beta chain was documented in a study of control samples from healthy donors and cancer patients. Sequencing was performed with immunoSEQ multiplex PCR; in TCRdb, only in-frame clones are kept and a portion is missing. Of some 110,000 clones in the sample, approximately 90% were seen once. The TCR originated in a woman in her seventies in good health. Sequencing was done on a sample of blood.

The CDR3 spells CASSPRLAGDSDTQYF. The CDR3 DNA is TGTGCCAGCAGCCCGCGACTAGCGGGGGACTCAGATACGCAGTATTTT. V gene TRBV7-9 combines with J gene TRBJ2-3, with 12 positions matching TRBD2. This CDR3 comprises 16 residues. The junction had 7 bases not matched to a gene; V was cut back by 5 bases and J by 4 bases. Germline loops: CDR1 SEHNR, CDR2 FQNEAQ (reference sequence).